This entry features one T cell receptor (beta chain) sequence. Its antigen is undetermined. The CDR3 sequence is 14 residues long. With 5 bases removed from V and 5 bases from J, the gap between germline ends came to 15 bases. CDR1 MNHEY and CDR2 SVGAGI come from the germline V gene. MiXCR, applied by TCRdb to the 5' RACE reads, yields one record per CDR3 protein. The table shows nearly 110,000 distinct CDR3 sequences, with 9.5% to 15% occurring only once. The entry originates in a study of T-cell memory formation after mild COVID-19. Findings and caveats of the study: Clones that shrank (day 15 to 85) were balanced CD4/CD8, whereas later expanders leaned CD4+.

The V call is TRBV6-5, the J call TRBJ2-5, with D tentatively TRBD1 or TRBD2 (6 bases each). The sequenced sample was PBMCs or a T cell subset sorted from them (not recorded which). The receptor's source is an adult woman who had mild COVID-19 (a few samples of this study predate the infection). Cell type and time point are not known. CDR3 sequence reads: CASSPLGGWETQYF. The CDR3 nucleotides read TGTGCCAGCAGTCCGCTAGGGGGGTGGGAGACCCAGTACTTC.